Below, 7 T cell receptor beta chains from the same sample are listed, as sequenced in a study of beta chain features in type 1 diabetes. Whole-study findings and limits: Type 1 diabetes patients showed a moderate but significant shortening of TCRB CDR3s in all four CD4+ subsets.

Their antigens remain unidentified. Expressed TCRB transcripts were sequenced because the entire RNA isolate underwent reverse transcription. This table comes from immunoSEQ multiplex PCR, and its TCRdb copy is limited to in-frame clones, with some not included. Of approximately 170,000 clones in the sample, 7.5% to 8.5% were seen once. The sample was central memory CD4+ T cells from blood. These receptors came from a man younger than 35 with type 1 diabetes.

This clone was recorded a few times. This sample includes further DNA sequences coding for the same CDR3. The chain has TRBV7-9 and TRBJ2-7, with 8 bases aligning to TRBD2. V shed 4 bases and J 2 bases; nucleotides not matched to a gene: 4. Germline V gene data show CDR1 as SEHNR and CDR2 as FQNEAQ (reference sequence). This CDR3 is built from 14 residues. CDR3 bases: TGTGCCAGCAGCTCCACGGGAGGGGCCTACGAGCAGTACTTC. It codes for CASSSTGGAYEQYF.

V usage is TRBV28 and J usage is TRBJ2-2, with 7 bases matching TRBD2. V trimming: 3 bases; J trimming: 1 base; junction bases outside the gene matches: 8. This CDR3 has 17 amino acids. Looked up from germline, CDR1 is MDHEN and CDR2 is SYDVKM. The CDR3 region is CASSFSPGTKNTGELFF. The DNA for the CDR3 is TGTGCCAGCAGTTTTTCCCCCGGGACTAAGAACACCGGGGAGCTGTTTTTT.

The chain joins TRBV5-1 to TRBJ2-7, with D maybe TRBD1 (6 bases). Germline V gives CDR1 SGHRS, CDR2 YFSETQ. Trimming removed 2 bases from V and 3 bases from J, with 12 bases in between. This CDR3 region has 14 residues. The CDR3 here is CASSFLQGFYEQYF. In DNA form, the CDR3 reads TGCGCCAGCAGCTTTCTACAGGGTTTCTACGAGCAGTACTTC.

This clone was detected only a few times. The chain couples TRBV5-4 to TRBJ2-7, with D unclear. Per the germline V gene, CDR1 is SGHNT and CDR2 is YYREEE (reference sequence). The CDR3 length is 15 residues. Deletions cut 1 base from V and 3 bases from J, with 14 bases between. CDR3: CASSLYSRRDYEQYF. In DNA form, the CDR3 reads TGTGCCAGCAGCTTGTATAGCAGACGAGACTACGAGCAGTACTTC.

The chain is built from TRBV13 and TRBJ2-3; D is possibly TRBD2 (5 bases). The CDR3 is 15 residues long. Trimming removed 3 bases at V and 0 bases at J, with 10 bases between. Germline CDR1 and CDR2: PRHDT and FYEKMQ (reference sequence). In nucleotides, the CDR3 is TGTGCCAGCAGCTTTTCCCAGCGGAGCACAGATACGCAGTATTTT. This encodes CASSFSQRSTDTQYF.

The CDR3 loop is CASSNRDRGEHETQYF. The CDR3 DNA reads TGCGCCAGCAGCAACCGGGACAGGGGGGAACACGAGACCCAGTACTTC. V usage is TRBV5-1 and J usage is TRBJ2-5, with TRBD1 matching 11 bases. The CDR3 runs to 16 residues. The V segment lost 4 bases and the J segment 5 bases; nucleotides outside the gene matches: 10. The germline gives CDR1 SGHRS, CDR2 YFSETQ. The full variable domain, rest sourced from reference TRBV5-1 and TRBJ2-5, is KAGVTQTPRYLIKTRGQQVTLSCSPISGHRSVSWYQQTPGQGLQFLFEYFSETQRNKGNFPGRFSGRQFSNSRSEMNVSTLELGDSALYLCASSNRDRGEHETQYFGPGTRLLVL.

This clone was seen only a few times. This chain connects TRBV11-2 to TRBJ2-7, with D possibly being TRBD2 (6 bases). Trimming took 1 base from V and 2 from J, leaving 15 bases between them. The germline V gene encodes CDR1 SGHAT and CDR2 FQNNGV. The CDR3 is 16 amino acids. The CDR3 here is CASSLALHGGTYEQYF. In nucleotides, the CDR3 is TGTGCCAGCAGCTTAGCCCTGCACGGGGGAACCTACGAGCAGTACTTC.